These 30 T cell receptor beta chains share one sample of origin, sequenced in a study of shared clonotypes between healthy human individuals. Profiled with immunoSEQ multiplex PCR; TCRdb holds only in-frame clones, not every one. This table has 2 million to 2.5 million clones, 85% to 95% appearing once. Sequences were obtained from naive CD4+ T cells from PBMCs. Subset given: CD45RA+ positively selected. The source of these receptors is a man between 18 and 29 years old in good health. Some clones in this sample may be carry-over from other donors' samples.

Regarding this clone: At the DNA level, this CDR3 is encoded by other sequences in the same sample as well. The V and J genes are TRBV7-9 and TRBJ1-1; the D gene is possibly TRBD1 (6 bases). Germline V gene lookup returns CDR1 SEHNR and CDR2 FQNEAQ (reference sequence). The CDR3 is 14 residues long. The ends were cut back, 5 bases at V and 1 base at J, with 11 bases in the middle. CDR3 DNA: TGTGCCAGCAGCCCTTGGACAGAGAACACTGAAGCTTTCTTT. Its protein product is CASSPWTENTEAFF. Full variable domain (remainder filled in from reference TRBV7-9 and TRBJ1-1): DTGVSQNPRHKITKRGQNVTFRCDPISEHNRLYWYRQTLGQGPEFLTYFQNEAQLEKSRLLSDRFSAERPKGSFSTLEIQRTEQGDSAMYLCASSPWTENTEAFFGQGTRLTVV.

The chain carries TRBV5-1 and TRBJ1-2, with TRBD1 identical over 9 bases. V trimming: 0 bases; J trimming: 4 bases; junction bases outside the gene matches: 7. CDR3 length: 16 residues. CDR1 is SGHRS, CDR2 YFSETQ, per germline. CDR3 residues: CASSLGDRVAGYGYTF. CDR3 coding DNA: TGCGCCAGCAGCTTGGGGGACAGGGTCGCCGGCTATGGCTACACCTTC.

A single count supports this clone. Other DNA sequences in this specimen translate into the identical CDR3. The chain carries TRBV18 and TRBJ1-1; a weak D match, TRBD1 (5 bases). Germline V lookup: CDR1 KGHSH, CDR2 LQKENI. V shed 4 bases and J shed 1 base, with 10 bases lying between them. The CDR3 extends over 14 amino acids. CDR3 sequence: CASSLGGGNTEAFF. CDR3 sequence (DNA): TGTGCCAGCTCACTTGGGGGAGGGAACACTGAAGCTTTCTTT.

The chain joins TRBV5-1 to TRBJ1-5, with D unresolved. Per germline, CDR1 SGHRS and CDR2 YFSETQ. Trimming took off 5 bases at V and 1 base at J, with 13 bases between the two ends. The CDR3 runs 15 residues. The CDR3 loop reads CASRPSPSSNQPQHF. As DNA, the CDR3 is TGCGCCAGCAGACCCTCCCCATCGAGCAATCAGCCCCAGCATTTT.

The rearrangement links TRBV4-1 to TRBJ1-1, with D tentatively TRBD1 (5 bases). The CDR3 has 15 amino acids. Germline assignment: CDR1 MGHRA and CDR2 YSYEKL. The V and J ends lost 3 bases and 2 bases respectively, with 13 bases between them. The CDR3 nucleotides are TGCGCCAGCAGCCATTCTCGGACATATAACACTGAAGCTTTCTTT. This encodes CASSHSRTYNTEAFF.

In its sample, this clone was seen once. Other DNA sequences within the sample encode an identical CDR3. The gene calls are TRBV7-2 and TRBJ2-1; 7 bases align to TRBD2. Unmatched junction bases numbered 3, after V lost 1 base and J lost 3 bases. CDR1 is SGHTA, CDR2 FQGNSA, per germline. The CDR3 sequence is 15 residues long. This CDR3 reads CASSLEGGSYNEQFF. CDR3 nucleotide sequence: TGTGCCAGCAGCTTAGAGGGCGGGAGCTACAATGAGCAGTTCTTC.

The CDR3 loop reads CASSLNRSPGANVLTF. The CDR3 coding sequence is TGTGCCAGCAGTTTAAACAGGTCCCCTGGGGCCAACGTCCTGACTTTC. V is TRBV27 and J is TRBJ2-6; D possibly corresponds to TRBD1 (5 bases). Trimming shortened V by 2 bases and J by 2 bases, and 10 bases separated the two germline ends. The CDR3 consists of 16 residues. Germline CDR1 and CDR2: MNHEY and SMNVEV (reference sequence).

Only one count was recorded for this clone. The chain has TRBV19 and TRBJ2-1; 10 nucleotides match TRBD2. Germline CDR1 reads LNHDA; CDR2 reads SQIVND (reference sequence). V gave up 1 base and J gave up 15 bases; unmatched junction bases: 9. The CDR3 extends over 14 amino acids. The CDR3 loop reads CASSIVPAGGPWFF. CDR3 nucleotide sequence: TGTGCCAGTAGTATAGTCCCAGCGGGAGGGCCTTGGTTCTTC.

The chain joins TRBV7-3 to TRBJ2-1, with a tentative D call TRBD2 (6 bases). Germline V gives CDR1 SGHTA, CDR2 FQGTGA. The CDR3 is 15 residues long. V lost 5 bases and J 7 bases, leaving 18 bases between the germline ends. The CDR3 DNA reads TGTGCCAGCAGCCCTAGAGCGGGCCCCGGGAATGAGCAGTTCTTC. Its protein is CASSPRAGPGNEQFF.

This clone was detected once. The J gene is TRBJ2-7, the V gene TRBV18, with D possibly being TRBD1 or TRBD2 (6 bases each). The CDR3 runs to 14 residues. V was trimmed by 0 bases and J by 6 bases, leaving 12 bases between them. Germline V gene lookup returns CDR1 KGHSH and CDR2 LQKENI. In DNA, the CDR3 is TGTGCCAGCTCACCACCGTCCAGGGGAGGCGAGCAGTACTTC. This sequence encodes CASSPPSRGGEQYF.

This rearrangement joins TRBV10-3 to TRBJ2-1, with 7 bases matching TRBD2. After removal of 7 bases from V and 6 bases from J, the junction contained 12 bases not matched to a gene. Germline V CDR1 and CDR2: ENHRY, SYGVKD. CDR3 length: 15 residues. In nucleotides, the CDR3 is TGTGCCATCAAGCGGGAAACGGGACTCGTCAATGAGCAGTTCTTC. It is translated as CAIKRETGLVNEQFF.

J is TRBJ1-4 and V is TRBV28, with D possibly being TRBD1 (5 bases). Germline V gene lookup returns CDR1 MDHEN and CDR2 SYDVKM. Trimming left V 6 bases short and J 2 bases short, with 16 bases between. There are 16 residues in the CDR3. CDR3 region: CASSPFPGLTNEKLFF. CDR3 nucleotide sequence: TGTGCCAGCAGCCCCTTCCCGGGACTCACTAATGAAAAACTGTTTTTT.

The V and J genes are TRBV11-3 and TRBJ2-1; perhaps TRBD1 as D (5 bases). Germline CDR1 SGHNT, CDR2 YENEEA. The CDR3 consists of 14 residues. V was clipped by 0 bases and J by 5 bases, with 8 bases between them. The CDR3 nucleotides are TGTGCCAGCAGCTTAGAGACAGTAAACAATGAGCAGTTCTTC. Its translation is CASSLETVNNEQFF.

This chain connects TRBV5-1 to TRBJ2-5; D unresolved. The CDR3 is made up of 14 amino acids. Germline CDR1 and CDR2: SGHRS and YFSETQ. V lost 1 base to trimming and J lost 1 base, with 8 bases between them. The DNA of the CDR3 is TGCGCCAGCAGCTTGACCCCCATCCAAGAGACCCAGTACTTC. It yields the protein CASSLTPIQETQYF.

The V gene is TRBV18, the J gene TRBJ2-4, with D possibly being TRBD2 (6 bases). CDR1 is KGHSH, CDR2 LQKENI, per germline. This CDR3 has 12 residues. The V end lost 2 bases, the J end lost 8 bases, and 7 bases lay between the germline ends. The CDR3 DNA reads TGTGCCAGCTCACCAGGGGAGGACATTCAGTACTTC. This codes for CASSPGEDIQYF.

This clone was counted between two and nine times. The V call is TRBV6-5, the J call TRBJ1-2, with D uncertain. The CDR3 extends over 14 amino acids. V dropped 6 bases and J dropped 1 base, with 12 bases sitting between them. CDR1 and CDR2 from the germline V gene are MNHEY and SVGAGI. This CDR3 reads CASSRIRDNYGYTF. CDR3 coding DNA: TGTGCCAGCAGCCGGATTCGGGATAACTATGGCTACACCTTC.

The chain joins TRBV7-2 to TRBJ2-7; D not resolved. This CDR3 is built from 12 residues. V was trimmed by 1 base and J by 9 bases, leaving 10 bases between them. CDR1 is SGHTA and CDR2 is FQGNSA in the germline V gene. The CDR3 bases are TGTGCCAGCAGCTTAGGGGCTATAGTGCAGTACTTC. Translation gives CASSLGAIVQYF.

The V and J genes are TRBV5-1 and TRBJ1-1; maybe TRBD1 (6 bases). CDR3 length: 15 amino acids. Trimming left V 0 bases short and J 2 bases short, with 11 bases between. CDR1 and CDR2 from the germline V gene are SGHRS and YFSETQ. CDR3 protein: CASSLVGTSNTEAFF. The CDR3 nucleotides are TGCGCCAGCAGCTTGGTTGGGACATCTAACACTGAAGCTTTCTTT.

The CDR3 loop is CASSQQLGTEAQYF. Here the CDR3 DNA reads TGTGCCAGCAGCCAACAGCTAGGAACCGAAGCGCAGTATTTT. This chain uses TRBV11-2 with TRBJ2-3, with D uncertain. The CDR3 totals 14 residues. The germline V and J ends were trimmed by 5 bases and 10 bases, with 19 bases remaining between them. Germline lookup yields CDR1 SGHAT and CDR2 FQNNGV.

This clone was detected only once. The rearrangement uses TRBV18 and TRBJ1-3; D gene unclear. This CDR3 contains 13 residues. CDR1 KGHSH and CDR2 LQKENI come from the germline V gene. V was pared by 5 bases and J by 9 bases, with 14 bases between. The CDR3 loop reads CASSSAGSGTIYF. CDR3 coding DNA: TGTGCCAGCTCATCCGCAGGTTCCGGCACCATATATTTT.

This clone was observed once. The CDR3 sequence is CASSLIRTTNTGELFF. The CDR3 DNA reads TGTGCCAGCAGCTTAATCCGGACAACGAACACCGGGGAGCTGTTTTTT. The gene calls are TRBV11-2 and TRBJ2-2; maybe TRBD1 (5 bases). Trimming shortened V by 2 bases and J by 0 bases, and 10 bases separated the two germline ends. CDR3 size: 16 residues. Looked up from germline, CDR1 is SGHAT and CDR2 is FQNNGV.

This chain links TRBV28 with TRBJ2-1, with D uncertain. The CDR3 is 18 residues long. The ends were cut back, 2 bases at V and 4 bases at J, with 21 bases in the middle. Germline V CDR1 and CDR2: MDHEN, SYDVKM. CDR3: CASSLDPSTLGLYNEQFF. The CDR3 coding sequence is TGTGCCAGCAGTTTAGACCCGTCCACCCTCGGCTTATACAATGAGCAGTTCTTC.

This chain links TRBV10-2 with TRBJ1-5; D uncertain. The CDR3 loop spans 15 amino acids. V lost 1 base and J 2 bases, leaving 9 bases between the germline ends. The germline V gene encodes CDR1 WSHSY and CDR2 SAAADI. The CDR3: CASSEYLSRNQPQHF. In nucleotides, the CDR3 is TGCGCCAGCAGTGAGTACCTGAGTCGCAATCAGCCCCAGCATTTT.

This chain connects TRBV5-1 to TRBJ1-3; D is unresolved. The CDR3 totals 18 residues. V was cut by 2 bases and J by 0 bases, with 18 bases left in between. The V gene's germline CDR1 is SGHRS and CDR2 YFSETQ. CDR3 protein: CASSFTPLPVSSGNTIYF. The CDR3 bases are TGCGCCAGCAGCTTCACCCCTCTTCCGGTCTCCTCTGGAAACACCATATATTTT.

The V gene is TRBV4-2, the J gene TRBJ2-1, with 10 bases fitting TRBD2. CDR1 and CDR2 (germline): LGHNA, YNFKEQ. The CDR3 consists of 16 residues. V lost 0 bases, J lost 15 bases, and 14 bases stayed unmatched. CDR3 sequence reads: CASSQDRLASGSFLFF. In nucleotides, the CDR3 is TGTGCCAGCAGCCAAGATAGGTTGGCTAGCGGGAGTTTCCTGTTCTTC.

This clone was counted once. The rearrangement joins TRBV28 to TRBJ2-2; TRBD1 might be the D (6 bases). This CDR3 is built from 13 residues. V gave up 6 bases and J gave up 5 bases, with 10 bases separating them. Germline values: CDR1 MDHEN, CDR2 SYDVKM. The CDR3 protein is CASRDSSTGELFF. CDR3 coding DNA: TGTGCCAGCAGGGACAGCTCGACCGGGGAGCTGTTTTTT. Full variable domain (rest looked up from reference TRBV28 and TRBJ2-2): DVKVTQSSRYLVKRTGEKVFLECVQDMDHENMFWYRQDPGLGLRLIYFSYDVKMKEKGDIPEGYSVSREKKERFSLILESASTNQTSMYLCASRDSSTGELFFGEGSRLTVL.

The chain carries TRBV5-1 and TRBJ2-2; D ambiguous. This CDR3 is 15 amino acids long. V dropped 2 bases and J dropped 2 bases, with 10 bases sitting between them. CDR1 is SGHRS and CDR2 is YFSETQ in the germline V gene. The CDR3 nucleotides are TGCGCCAGCAGCTTAATCGCAGCTAACACCGGGGAGCTGTTTTTT. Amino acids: CASSLIAANTGELFF.

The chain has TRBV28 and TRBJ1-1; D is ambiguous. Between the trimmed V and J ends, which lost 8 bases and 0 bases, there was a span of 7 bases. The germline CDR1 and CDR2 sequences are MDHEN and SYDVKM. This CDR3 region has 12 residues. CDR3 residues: CASGVMNTEAFF. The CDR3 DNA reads TGTGCCAGCGGGGTAATGAACACTGAAGCTTTCTTT.

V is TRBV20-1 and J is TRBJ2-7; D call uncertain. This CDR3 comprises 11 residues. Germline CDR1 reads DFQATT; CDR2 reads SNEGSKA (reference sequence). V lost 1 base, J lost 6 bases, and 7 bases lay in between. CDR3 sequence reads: CSARGKGEQYF. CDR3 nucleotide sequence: TGCAGTGCTAGAGGGAAGGGCGAGCAGTACTTC.

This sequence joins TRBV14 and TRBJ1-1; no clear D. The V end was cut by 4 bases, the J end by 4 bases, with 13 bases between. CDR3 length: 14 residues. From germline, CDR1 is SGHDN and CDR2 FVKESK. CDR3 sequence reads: CASSPPSTATEAFF. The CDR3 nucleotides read TGTGCCAGCAGCCCACCTTCAACTGCCACTGAAGCTTTCTTT.